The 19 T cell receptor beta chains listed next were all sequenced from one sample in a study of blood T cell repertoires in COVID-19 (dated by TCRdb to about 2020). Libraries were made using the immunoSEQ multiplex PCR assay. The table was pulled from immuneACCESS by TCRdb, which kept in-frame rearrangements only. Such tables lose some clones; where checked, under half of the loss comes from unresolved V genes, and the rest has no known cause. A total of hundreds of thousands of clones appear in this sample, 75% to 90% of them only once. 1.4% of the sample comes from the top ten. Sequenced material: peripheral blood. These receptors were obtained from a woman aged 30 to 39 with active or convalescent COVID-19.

The CDR3 DNA reads as TGTGCCAGCTCAACAGGAAATGGCAATCAGCCCCAGCATTTT. Its protein product is CASSTGNGNQPQHF. This chain links TRBV18 with TRBJ1-5; D might be TRBD1 (5 bases). V was cut by 5 bases and J by 2 bases, with 10 bases left in between. The CDR3 has 14 residues. CDR1 is KGHSH and CDR2 is LQKENI in the germline V gene.

Here the CDR3 DNA reads TGTGCCAGCAGCCTGGGACTAGCCGCCGTAAACACCGGGGAGCTGTTTTTT. It is translated as CASSLGLAAVNTGELFF. The V gene is TRBV3-1 (or the pseudogene TRBV3-2), the J gene TRBJ2-2; TRBD2 agrees at 9 bases. Germline-derived CDR1 and CDR2 are LGHDT and YNNKEL (reference sequence). This CDR3 has 17 amino acids. V lost 4 bases and J lost 2; bases outside the gene matches: 8.

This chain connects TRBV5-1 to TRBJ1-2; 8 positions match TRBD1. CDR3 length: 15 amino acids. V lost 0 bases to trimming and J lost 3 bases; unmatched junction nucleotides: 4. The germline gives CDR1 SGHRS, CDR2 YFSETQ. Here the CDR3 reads CASSLVEQGDYGYTF. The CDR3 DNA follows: TGCGCCAGCAGCTTGGTTGAACAGGGGGACTATGGCTACACCTTC.

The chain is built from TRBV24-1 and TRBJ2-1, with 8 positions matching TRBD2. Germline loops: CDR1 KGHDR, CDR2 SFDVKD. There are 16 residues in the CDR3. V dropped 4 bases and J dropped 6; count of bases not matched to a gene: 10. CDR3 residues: CATSDPGTGGGNEQFF. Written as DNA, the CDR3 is TGTGCCACCAGTGACCCTGGAACGGGAGGGGGCAATGAGCAGTTCTTC.

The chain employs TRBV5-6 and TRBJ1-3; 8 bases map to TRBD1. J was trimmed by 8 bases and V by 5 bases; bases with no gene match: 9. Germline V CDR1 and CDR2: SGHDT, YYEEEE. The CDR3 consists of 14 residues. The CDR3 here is CASSSWTGRDTIYF. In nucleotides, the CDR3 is TGTGCCAGCAGTTCATGGACAGGGCGGGACACCATATATTTT.

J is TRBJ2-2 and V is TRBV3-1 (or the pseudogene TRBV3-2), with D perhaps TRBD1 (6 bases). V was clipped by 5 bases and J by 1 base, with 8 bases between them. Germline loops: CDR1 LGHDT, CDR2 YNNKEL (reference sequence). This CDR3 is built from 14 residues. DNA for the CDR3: TGTGCCAGCAGCTTGGGACAGAACACCGGGGAGCTGTTTTTT. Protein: CASSLGQNTGELFF.

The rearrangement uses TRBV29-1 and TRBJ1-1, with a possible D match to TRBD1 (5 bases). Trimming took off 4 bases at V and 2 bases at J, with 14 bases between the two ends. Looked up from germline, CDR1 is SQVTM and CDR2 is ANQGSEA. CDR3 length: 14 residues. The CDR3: CSVVPGRDNTEAFF. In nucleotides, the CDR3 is TGCAGCGTTGTACCGGGGCGGGATAACACTGAAGCTTTCTTT.

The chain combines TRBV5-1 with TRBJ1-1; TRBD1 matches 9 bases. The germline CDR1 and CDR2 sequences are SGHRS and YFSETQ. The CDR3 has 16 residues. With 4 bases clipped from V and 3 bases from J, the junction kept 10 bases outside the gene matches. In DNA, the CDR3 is TGCGCCAGCAGCCCGGGGGACAGGGAATACGACACTGAAGCTTTCTTT. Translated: CASSPGDREYDTEAFF.

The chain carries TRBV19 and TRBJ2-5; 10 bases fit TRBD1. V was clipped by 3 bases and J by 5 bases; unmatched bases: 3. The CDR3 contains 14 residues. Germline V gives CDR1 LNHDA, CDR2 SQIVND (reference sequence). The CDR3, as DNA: TGTGCCAGTAGTATGTGGGACAGGGGTGAGACCCAGTACTTC. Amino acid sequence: CASSMWDRGETQYF. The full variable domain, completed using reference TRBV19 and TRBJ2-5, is DGGITQSPKYLFRKEGQNVTLSCEQNLNHDAMYWYRQDPGQGLRLIYYSQIVNDFQKGDIAEGYSVSREKKESFPLTVTSAQKNPTAFYLCASSMWDRGETQYFGPGTRLLVL.

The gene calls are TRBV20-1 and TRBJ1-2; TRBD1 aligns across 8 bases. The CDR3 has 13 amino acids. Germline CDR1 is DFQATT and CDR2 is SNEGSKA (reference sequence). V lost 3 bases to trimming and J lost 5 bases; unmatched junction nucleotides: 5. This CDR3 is CSASSGTGYGYTF. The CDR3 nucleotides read TGCAGTGCTAGTAGTGGGACAGGATATGGCTACACCTTC.

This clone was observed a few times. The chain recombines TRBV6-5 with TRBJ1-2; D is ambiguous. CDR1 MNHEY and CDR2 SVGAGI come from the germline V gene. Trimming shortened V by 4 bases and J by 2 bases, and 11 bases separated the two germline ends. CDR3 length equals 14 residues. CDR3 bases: TGTGCCAGCAGTTTGGCAACAGCAAACTATGGCTACACCTTC. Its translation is CASSLATANYGYTF.

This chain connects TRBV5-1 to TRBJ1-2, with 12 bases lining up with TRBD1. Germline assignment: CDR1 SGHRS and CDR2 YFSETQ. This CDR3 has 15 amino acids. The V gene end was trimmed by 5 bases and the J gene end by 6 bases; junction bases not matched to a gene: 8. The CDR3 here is CASRNVGQGANGYTF. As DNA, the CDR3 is TGCGCCAGCAGGAACGTGGGACAGGGGGCGAATGGCTACACCTTC.

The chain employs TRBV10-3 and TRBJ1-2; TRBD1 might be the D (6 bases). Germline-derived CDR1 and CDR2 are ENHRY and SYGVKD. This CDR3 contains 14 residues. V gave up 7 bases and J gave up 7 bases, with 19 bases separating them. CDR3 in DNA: TGTGCCATCACCAAGGACAGTAGGTACAGTGGCTACACCTTC. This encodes CAITKDSRYSGYTF.

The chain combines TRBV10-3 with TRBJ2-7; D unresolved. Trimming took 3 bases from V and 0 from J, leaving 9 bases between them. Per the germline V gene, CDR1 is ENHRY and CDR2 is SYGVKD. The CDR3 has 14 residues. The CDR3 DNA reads TGTGCCATCAGTGAAAGAGGAACCTCCTACGAGCAGTACTTC. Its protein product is CAISERGTSYEQYF.

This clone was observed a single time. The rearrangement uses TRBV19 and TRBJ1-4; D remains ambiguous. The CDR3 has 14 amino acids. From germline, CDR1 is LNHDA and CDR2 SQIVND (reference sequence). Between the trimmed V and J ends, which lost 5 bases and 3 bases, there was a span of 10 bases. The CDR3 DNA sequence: TGTGCCAGTAGTCCCGGGGAAGCTAATGAAAAACTGTTTTTT. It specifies CASSPGEANEKLFF.

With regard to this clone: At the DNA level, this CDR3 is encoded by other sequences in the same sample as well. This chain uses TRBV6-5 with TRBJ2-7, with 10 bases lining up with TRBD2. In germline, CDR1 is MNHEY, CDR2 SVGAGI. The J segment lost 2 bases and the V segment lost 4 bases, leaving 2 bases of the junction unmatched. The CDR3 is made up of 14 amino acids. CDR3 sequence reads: CASSWTSGPYEQYF. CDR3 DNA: TGTGCCAGCAGTTGGACTAGCGGCCCCTACGAGCAGTACTTC.

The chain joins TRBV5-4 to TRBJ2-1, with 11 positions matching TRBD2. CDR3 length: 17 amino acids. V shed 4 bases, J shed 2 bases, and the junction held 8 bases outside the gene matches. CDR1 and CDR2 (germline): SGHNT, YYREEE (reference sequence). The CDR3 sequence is CASSRTSGGPTYNEQFF. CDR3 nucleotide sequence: TGTGCCAGCAGCAGAACTAGCGGGGGCCCTACCTACAATGAGCAGTTCTTC. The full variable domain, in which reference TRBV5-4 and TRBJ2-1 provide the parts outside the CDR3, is ETGVTQSPTHLIKTRGQQVTLRCSSQSGHNTVSWYQQALGQGPQFIFQYYREEENGRGNFPPRFSGLQFPNYSSELNVNALELDDSALYLCASSRTSGGPTYNEQFFGPGTRLTVL.

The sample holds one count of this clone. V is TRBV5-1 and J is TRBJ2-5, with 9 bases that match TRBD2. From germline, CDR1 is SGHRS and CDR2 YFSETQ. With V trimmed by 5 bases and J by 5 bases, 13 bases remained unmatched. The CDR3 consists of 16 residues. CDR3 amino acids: CASSPGPAGGFETQYF. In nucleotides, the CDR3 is TGCGCCAGCAGTCCTGGCCCGGCGGGGGGGTTTGAGACCCAGTACTTC.

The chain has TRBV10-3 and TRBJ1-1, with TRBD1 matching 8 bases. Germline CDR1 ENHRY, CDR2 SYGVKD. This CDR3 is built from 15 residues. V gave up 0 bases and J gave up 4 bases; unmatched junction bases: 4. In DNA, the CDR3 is TGTGCCATCAGTGAGTCGATAGACAGGGGCACTGAAGCTTTCTTT. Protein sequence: CAISESIDRGTEAFF.